The 3 T cell receptor beta chains below were found in one sample sequenced in a study of cytomegalovirus exposure and HLA in healthy donors. The PCR made use of 60 Vbeta and 13 Jbeta primers. Clones were read by immunoSEQ multiplex PCR, and TCRdb kept only the in-frame ones, dropping some. Among fewer than 200,000 clones listed, 70% to 80% were seen once. The sequenced material came from PBMCs. These receptors came from a woman under 40 in good health and CMV-seropositive.

This chain links TRBV11-3 with TRBJ2-5, with no clear D. Trimming shortened V by 1 base and J by 5 bases, and 11 bases separated the two germline ends. Germline V gene sequence: CDR1 SGHNT, CDR2 YENEEA. The CDR3 runs to 14 residues. For the CDR3, the DNA is TGTGCCAGCAGCTTAGCGGTCCTCGCCGAGACCCAGTACTTC. Encoded protein: CASSLAVLAETQYF.

This sequence joins TRBV6-1 and TRBJ1-1; maybe TRBD1 (5 bases). V shed 11 bases and J shed 0 bases, with 10 bases lying between them. Germline CDR1 is MNHNS and CDR2 is SASEGT. CDR3 size: 12 residues. In DNA, the CDR3 is TGTGCCGGAGGAGGGGTGAACACTGAAGCTTTCTTT. This codes for CAGGGVNTEAFF.

The CDR3 spells CASSLARGSVDVTQYF. The CDR3, as DNA: TGTGCCAGCAGCTTAGCGCGGGGTTCGGTCGATGTGACCCAGTACTTC. V usage is TRBV7-8 and J usage is TRBJ2-5; D possibly corresponds to TRBD2 (6 bases). With 0 bases removed from V and 7 bases from J, the gap between germline ends came to 18 bases. Germline CDR1 reads SGHVS; CDR2 reads FQNEAQ. The CDR3 extends over 16 amino acids.